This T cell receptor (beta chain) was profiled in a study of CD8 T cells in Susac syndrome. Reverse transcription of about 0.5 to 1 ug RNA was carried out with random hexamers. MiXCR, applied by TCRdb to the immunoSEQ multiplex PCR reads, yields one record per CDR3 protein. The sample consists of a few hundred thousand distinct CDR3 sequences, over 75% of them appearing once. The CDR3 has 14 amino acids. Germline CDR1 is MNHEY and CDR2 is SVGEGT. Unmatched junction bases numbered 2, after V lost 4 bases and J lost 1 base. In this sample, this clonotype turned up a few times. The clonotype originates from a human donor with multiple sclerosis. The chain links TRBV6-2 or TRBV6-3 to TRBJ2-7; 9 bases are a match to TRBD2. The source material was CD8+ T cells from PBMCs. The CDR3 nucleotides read TGTGCCAGCAGTTCCCTAGCGGGGTCCTACGAGCAGTACTTC. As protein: CASSSLAGSYEQYF.